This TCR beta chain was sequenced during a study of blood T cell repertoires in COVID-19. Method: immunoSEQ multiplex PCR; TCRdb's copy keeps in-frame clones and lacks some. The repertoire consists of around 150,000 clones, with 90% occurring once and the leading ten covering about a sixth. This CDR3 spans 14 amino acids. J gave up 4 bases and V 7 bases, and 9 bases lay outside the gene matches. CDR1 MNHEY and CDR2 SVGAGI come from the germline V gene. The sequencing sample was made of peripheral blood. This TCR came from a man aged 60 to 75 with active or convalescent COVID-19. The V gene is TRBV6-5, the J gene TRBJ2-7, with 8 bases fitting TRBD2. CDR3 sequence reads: CASKLAGTRYEQYF. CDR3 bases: TGTGCCAGCAAATTAGCGGGAACCAGGTACGAGCAGTACTTC.